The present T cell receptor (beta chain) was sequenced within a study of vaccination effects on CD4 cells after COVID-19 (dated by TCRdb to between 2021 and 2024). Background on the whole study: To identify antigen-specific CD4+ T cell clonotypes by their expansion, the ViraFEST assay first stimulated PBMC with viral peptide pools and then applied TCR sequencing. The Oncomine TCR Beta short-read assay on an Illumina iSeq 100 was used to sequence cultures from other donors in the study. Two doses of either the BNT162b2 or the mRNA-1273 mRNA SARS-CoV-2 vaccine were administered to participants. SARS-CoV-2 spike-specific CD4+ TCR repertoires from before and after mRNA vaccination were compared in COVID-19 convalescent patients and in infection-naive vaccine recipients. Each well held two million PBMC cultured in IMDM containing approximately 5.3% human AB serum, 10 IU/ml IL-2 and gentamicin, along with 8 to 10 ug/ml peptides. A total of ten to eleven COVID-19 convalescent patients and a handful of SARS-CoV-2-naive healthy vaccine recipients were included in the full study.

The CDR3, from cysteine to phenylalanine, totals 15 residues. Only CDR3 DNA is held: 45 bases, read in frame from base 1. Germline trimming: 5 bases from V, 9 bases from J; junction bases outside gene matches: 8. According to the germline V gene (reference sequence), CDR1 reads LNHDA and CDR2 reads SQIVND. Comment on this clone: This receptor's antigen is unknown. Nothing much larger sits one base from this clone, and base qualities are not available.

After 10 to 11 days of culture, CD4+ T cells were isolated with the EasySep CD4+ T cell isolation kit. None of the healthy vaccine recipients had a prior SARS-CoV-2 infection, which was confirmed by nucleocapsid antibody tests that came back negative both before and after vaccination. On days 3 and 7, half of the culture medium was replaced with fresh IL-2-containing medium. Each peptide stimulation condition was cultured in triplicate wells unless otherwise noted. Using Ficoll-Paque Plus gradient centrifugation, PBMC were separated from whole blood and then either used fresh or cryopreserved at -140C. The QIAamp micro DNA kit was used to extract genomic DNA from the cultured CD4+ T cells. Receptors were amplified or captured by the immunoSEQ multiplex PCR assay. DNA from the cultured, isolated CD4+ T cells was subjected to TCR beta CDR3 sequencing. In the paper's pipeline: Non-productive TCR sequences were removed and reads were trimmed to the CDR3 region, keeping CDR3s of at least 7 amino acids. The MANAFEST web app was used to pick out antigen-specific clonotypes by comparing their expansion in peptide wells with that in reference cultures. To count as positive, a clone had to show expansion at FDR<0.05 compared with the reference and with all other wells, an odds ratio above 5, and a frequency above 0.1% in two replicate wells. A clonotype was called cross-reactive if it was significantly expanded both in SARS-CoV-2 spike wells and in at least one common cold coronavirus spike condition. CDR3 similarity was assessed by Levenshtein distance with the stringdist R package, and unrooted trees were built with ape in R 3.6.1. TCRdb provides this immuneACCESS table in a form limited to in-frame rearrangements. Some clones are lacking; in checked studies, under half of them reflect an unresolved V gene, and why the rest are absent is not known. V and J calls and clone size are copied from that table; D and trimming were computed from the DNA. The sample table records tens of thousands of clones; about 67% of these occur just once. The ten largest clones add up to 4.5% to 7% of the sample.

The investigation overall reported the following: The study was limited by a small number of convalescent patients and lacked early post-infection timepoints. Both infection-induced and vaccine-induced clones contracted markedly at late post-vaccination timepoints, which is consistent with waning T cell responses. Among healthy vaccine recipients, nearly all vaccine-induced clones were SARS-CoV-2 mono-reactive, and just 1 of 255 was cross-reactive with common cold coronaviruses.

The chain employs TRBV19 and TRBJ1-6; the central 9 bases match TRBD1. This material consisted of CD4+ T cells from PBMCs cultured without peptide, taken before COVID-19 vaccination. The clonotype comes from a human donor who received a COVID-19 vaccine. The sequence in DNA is TGTGCCAGTAGTGACCCGGGACAGGGACGTTCACCCCTCCACTTT. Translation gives CASSDPGQGRSPLHF.